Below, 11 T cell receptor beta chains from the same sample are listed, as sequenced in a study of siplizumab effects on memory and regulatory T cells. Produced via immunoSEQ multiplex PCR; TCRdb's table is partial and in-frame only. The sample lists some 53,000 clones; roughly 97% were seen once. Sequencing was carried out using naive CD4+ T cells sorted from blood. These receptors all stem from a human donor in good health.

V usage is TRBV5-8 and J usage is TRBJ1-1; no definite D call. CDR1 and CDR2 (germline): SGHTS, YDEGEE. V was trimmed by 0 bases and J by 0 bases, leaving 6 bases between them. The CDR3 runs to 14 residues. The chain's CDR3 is CASSLVTLNTEAFF. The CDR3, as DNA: TGTGCCAGCAGCTTGGTCACCTTGAACACTGAAGCTTTCTTT.

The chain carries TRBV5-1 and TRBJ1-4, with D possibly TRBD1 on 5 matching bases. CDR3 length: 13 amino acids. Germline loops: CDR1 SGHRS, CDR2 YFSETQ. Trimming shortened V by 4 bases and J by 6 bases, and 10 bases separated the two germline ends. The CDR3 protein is CASSVWGDEKLFF. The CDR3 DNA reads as TGCGCCAGCAGCGTTTGGGGGGATGAAAAACTGTTTTTT.

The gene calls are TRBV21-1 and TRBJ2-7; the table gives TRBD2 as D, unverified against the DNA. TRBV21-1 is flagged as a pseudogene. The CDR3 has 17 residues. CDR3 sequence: CASSKVIGGIGAYEQYF. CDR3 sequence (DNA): TGTGCCAGCAGCAAAGTTATAGGCGGGATAGGCGCCTACGAGCAGTACTTC.

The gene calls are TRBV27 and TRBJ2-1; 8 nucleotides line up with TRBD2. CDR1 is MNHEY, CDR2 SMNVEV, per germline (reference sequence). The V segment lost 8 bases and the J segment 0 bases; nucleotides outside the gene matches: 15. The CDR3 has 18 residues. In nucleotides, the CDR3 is TGTGCCAGCCGACTTACCGGGGGGGCGGGGAGCTCCTACAATGAGCAGTTCTTC. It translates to CASRLTGGAGSSYNEQFF.

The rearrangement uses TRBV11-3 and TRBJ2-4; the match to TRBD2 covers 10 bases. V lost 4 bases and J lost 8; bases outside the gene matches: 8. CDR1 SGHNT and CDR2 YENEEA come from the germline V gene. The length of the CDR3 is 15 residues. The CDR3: CASSWELAGRHIQYF. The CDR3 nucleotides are TGTGCCAGCAGCTGGGAACTAGCGGGAAGACACATTCAGTACTTC. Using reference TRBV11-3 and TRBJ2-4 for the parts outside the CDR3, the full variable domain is EAGVVQSPRYKIIEKKQPVAFWCNPISGHNTLYWYLQNLGQGPELLIRYENEEAVDDSQLPKDRFSAERLKGVDSTLKIQPAELGDSAVYLCASSWELAGRHIQYFGAGTRLSVL.

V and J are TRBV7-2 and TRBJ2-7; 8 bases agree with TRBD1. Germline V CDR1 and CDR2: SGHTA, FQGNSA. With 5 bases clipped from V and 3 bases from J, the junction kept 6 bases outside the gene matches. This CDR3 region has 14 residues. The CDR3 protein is CASSRAGGFYEQYF. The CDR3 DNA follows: TGTGCCAGCAGCCGAGCAGGGGGCTTCTACGAGCAGTACTTC.

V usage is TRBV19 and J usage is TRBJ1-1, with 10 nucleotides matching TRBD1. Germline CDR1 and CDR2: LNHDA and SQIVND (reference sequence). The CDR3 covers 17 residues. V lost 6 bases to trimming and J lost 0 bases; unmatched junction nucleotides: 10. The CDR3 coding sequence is TGTGCCAGTAGGGGGGACAGGGGTCGTAAAATGAACACTGAAGCTTTCTTT. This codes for CASRGDRGRKMNTEAFF.

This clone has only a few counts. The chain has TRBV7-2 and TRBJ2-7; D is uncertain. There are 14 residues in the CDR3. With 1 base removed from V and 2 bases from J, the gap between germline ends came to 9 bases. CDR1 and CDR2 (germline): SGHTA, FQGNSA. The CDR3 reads CASSLGGQPYEQYF. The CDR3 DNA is TGTGCCAGCAGCTTAGGCGGTCAACCCTACGAGCAGTACTTC.

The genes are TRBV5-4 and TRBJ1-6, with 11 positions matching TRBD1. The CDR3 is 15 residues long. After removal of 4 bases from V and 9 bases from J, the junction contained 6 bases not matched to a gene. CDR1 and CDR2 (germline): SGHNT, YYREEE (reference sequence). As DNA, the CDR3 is TGTGCCAGCAGCCTTGGACAGGGGGCTTTTTCACCCCTCCACTTT. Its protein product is CASSLGQGAFSPLHF.

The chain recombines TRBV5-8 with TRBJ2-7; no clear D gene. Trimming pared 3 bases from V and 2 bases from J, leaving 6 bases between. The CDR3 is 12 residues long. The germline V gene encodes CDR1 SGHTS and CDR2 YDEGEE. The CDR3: CASSSMAYEQYF. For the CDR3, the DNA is TGTGCCAGCAGCTCAATGGCCTACGAGCAGTACTTC.

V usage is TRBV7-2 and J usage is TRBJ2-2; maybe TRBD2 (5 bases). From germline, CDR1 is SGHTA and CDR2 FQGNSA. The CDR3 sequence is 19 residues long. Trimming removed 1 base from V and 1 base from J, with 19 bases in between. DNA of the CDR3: TGTGCCAGCAGCTTAGTATCCCGCGCGGTGAGGGAGAACACCGGGGAGCTGTTTTTT. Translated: CASSLVSRAVRENTGELFF. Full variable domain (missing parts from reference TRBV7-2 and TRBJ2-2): GAGVSQSPSNKVTEKGKDVELRCDPISGHTALYWYRQSLGQGLEFLIYFQGNSAPDKSGLPSDRFSAERTGGSVSTLTIQRTQQEDSAVYLCASSLVSRAVRENTGELFFGEGSRLTVL.